This record covers a single TCR beta chain. The target antigen is unknown. This sample was included in a study of a mutant IDH1 vaccine in newly diagnosed glioma. About the research overall: Initiation of the vaccine course occurred 4-6 weeks after radiotherapy alone, or alongside temozolomide cycles. Treated patients, averaging about 40 years, were about 60% male and around 38% female.

This CDR3 is 14 amino acids long. The trim removed 7 bases at V and 1 base at J, leaving 3 bases unmatched. Germline CDR1 is LNHDA and CDR2 is SQIVND (reference sequence). Time point: week 5, during vaccination. What each vaccine dose contained was 300 ug of mutant IDH1 20-mer peptide, accompanied by topical imiquimod. Libraries were prepared by immunoSEQ multiplex PCR; TCRdb keeps only in-frame clonotypes and omits some of them. The sample holds some 51,000 clones, around 78% seen once. The sample consisted of PBMCs, taken from a glioma patient whose treatment included an IDH1 peptide vaccine. The TCR sequence derives from a man aged 45 to 65 with glioma. V and J are TRBV19 and TRBJ1-1; 10 nucleotides align to TRBD1. CDR3 nucleotide sequence: TGTGCCAGTATCCGGGACAGGGGGAACACTGAAGCTTTCTTT. It translates to CASIRDRGNTEAFF. The full variable domain, rest sourced from reference TRBV19 and TRBJ1-1, is DGGITQSPKYLFRKEGQNVTLSCEQNLNHDAMYWYRQDPGQGLRLIYYSQIVNDFQKGDIAEGYSVSREKKESFPLTVTSAQKNPTAFYLCASIRDRGNTEAFFGQGTRLTVV.